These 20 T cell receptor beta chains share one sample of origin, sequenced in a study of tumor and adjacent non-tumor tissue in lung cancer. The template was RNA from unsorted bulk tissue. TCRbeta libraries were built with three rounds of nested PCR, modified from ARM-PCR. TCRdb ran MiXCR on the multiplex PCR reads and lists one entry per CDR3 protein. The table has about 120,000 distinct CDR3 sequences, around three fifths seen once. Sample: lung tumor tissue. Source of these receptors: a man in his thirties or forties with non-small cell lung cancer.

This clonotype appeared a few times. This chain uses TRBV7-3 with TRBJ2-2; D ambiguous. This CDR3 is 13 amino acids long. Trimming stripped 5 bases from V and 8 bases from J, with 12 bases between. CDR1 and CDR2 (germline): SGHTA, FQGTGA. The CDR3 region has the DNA TGTGCCAGCAGCCCCTCCAAAGGTGGGGAGCTGTTTTTT. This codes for CASSPSKGGELFF. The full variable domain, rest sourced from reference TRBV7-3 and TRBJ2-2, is GAGVSQTPSNKVTEKGKYVELRCDPISGHTALYWYRQSLGQGPEFLIYFQGTGAADDSGLPNDRFFAVRPEGSVSTLKIQRTERGDSAVYLCASSPSKGGELFFGEGSRLTVL.

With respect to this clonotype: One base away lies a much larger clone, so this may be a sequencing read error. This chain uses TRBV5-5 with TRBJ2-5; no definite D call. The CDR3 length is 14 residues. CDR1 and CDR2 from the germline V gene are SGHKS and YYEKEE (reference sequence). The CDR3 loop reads CAISLVGGLETQYF. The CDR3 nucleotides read TGTGCCATCAGCTTGGTTGGTGGGTTGGAGACCCAGTACTTC.

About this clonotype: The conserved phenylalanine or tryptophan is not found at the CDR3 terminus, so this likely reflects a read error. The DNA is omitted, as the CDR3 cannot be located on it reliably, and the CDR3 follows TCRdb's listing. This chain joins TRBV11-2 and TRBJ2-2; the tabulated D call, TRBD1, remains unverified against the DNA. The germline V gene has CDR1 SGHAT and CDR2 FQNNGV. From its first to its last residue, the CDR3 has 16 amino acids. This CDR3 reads CASTPRQGTNTGERFS.

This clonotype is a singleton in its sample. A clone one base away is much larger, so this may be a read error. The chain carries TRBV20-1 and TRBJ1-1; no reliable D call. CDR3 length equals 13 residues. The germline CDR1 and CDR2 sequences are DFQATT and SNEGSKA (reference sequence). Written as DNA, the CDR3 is TGCAGTGCTAGAGATATGGGGTACGCTGAAGCTGTCTTT. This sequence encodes CSARDMGYAEAVF.

In DNA, the CDR3 is TGTGCCAGTCGACTAGCGGGAGGGCTAGAGACCCAGTACTTC. Translated: CASRLAGGLETQYF. The chain couples TRBV28 to TRBJ2-5; 14 nucleotides agree with TRBD2. Unmatched junction bases numbered 4, after V lost 9 bases and J lost 4 bases. Germline CDR1 reads MDHEN; CDR2 reads SYDVKM. The CDR3 has 14 residues.

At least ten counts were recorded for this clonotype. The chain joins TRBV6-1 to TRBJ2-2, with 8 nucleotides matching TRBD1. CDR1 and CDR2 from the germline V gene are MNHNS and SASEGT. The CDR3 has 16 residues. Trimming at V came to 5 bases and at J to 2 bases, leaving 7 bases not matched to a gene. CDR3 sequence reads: CASSSPDRDNTGELFF. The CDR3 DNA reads TGTGCCAGCAGTTCGCCGGACAGGGACAACACCGGGGAGCTGTTTTTT.

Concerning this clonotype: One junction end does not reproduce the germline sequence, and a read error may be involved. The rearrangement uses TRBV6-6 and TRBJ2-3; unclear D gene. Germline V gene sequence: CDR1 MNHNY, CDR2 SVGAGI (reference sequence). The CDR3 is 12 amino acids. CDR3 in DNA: TGTACCAGCAGTTATCGATCAGATACGCAGTGTTTT. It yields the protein CTSSYRSDTQCF.

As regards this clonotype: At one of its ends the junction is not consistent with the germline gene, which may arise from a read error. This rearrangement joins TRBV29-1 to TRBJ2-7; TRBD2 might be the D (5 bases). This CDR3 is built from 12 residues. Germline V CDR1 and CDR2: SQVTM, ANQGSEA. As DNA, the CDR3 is TGCAACGTTTCCGGGAACGCCTACGAGCAGTACTTC. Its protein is CNVSGNAYEQYF.

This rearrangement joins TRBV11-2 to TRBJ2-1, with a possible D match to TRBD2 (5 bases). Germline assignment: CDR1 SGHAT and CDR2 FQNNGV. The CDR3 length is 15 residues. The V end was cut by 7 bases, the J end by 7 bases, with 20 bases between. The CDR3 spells CASNSLAGVANEQFF. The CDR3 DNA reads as TGTGCCAGCAACTCGCTAGCAGGAGTAGCGAATGAGCAGTTCTTC. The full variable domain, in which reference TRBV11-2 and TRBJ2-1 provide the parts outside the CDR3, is EAGVAQSPRYKIIEKRQSVAFWCNPISGHATLYWYQQILGQGPKLLIQFQNNGVVDDSQLPKDRFSAERLKGVDSTLKIQPAKLEDSAVYLCASNSLAGVANEQFFGPGTRLTVL.

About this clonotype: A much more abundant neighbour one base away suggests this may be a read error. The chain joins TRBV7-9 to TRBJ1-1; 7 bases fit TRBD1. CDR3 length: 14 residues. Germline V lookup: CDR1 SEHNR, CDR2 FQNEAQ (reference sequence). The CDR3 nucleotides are TGTGTCAGCAGCCCAAACAGGGGATACACTGAAGCTTTCTTT. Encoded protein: CVSSPNRGYTEAFF.

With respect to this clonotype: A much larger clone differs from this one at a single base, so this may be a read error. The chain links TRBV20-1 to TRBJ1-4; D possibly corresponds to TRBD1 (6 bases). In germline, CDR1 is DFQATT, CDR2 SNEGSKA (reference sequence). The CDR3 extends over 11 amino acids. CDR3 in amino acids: CSACIYTGFPF. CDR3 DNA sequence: TGCAGTGCTTGCATATATACAGGGTTCCCCTTT.

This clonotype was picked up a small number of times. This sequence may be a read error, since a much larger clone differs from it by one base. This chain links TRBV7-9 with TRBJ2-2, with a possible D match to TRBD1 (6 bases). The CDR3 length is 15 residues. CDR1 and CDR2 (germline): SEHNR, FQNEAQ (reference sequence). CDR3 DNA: TGTACCAGCAGCTTAGATCAGGGGAGCACCGGGGAGCTGTTTTTT. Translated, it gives CTSSLDQGSTGELFF.

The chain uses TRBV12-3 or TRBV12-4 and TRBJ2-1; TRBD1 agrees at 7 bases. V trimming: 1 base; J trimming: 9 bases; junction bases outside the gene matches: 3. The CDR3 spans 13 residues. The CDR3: CASSLDRGFEQFF. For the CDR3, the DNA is TGTGCCAGCAGTTTAGACAGGGGTTTTGAGCAGTTCTTC.

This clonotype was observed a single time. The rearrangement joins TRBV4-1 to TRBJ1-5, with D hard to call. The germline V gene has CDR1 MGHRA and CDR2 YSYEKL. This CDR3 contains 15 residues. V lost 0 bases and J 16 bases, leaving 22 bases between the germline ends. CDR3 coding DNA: TGCGCCAGCAGCCAAGAACCAGGAAGCAATCAGCTCCACCATTTT. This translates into CASSQEPGSNQLHHF.

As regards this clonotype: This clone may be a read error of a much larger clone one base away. The CDR3 sequence: CSVETPSNTGELSF. CDR3 nucleotide sequence: TGCAGCGTAGAGACACCCTCGAACACCGGGGAGCTGTCTTTT. This chain links TRBV29-1 with TRBJ2-2; TRBD2 is a possible D gene (5 bases). The CDR3 length is 14 residues. The germline gives CDR1 SQVTM, CDR2 ANQGSEA.

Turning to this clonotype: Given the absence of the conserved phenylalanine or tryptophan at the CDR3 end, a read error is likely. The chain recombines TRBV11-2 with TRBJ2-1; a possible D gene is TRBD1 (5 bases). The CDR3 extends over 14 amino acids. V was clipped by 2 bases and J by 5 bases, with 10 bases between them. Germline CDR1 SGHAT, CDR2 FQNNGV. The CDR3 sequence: CASSLHFRDNEQFS. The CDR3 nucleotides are TGTGCCAGCAGCTTACACTTCAGGGACAATGAGCAGTTCTCC.

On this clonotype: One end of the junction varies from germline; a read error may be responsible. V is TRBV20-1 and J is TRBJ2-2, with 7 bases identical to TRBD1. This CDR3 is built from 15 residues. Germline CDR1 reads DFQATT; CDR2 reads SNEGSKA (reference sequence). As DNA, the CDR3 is TGTAGAGCTAGTGTGCAGGGGGCGAACACCGGGGAGCTGTTTTTT. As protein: CRASVQGANTGELFF.

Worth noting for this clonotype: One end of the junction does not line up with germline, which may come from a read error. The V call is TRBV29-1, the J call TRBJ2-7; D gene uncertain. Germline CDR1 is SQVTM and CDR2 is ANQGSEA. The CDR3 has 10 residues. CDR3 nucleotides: TGCAACGTTGAGCTCGGCGAGCAGTACTTC. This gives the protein CNVELGEQYF.

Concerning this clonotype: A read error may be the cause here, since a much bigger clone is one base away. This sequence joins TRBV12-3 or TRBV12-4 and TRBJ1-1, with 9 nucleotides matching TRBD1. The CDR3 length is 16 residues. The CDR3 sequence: CASSLKDRGMNTETFF. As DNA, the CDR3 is TGTGCCAGCAGTTTAAAGGACAGGGGAATGAACACTGAAACTTTCTTT.

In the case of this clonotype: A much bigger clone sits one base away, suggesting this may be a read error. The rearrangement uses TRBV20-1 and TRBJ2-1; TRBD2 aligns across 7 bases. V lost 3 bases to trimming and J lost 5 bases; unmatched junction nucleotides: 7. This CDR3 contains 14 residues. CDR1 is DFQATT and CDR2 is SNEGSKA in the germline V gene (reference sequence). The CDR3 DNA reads TGCAGTGCTAGTGATTCTAGCGGCAACAATGAGCAGTTCTTC. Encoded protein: CSASDSSGNNEQFF.